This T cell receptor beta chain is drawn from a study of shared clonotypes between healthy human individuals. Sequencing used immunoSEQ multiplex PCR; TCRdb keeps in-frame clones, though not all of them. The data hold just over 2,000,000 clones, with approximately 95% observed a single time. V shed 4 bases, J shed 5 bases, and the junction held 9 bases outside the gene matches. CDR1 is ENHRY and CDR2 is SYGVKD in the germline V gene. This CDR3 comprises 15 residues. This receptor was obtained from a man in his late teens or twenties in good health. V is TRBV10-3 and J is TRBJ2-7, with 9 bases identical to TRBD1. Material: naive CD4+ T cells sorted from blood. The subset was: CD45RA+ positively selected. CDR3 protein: CAISAPPGQGNEQYF. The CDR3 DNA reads TGTGCCATCAGTGCGCCCCCGGGACAGGGTAACGAGCAGTACTTC.